This record looks at one TCR beta chain sequence and its context. Its target is unknown. This sample is drawn from a study of T cell repertoires in cytomegalovirus infection. Whole-study results and caveats: CMV carriers having the relevant HLA were flagged by cumulative public TCR beta family frequency.

The CDR3 loop spans 15 amino acids. Germline V gene data show CDR1 as MDHEN and CDR2 as SYDVKM. V lost 5 bases and J 3 bases, leaving 15 bases between the germline ends. TCRdb re-called the reads through MiXCR, storing one row per CDR3 protein. The sample records 400,000 to 550,000 distinct CDR3 sequences, about 11% being singletons. This chain joins TRBV28 and TRBJ2-3; either TRBD1 or TRBD2 may fit D (5 bases each). Sequencing was carried out using PBMCs. The sequence was collected from a human donor in good health (CMV status not recorded). Some clones in this sample may be carry-over from other donors' samples. The CDR3 DNA sequence: TGTGCCAGCAGTCCGTCAGGGTGGGGGACAGATACGCAGTATTTT. Translation gives CASSPSGWGTDTQYF.